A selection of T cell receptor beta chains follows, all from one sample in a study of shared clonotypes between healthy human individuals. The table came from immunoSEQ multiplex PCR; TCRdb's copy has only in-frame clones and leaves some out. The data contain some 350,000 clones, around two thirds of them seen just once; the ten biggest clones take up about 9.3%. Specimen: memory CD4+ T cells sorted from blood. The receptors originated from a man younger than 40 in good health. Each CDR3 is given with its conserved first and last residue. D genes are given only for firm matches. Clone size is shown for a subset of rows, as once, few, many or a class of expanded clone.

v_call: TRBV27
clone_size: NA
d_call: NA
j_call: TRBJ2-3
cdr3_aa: CASSLGRRRPDTDTQYF
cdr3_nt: TGTGCCAGCAGTTTAGGTAGACGACGGCCGGACACAGATACGCAGTATTTT

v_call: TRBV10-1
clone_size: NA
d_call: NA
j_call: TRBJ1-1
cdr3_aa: CASSVDPATEAFF
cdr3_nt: TGCGCCAGCAGTGTGGACCCGGCCACTGAAGCTTTCTTT

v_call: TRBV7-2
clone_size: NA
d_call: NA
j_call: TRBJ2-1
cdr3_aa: CASTVAVAYNEQFF
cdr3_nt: TGTGCCAGCACCGTAGCGGTAGCCTACAATGAGCAGTTCTTC

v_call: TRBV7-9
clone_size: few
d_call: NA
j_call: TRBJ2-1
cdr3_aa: CASSLVVHEQFF
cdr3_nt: TGTGCCAGCAGCTTAGTGGTCCATGAGCAGTTCTTC

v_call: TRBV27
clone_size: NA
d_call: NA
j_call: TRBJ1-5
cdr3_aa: CASSGPGGPQHF
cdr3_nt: TGTGCCAGCAGTGGCCCCGGGGGGCCCCAGCATTTT

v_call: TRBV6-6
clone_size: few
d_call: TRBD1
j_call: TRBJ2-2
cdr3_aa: CASSRGTGRGTGELFF
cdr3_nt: TGTGCCAGCAGTCGCGGGACAGGGAGGGGCACCGGGGAGCTGTTTTTT

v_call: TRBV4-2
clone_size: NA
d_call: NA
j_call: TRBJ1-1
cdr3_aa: CASSQAPRAEAFF
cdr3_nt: TGTGCCAGCAGCCAGGCACCTCGGGCTGAAGCTTTCTTT

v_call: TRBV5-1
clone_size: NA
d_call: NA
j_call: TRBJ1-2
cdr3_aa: CASRDESSNYGYTF
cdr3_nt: TGCGCCAGCAGAGATGAGTCCTCCAACTATGGCTACACCTTC

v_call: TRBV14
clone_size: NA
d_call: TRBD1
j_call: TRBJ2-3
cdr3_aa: CASSQRGTGASDTQYF
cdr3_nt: TGTGCCAGCAGCCAAAGGGGGACAGGGGCGTCGGATACGCAGTATTTT

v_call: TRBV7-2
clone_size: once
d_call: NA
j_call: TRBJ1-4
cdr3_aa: CASSPDPLEFLLFF
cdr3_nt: TGTGCCAGCAGCCCCGACCCGCTTGAGTTTTTACTGTTTTTT

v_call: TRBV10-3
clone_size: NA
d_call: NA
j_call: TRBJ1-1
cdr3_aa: CAIRSVGPSVTEAFF
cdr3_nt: TGTGCCATCAGGTCGGTTGGGCCCTCGGTAACTGAAGCTTTCTTT

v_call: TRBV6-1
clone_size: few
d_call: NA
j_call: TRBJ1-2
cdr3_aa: CASSDYGGPYGYTF
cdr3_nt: TGTGCCAGCAGTGATTACGGCGGACCCTATGGCTACACCTTC

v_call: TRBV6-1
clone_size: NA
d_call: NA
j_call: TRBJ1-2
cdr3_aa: CASSEIQIDVSSGGYTF
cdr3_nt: TGTGCCAGCAGTGAAATTCAGATTGACGTATCGTCGGGTGGCTACACCTTC

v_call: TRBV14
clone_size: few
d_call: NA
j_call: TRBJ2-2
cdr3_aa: CASSQEGLRTGELFF
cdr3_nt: TGTGCCAGCAGCCAAGAGGGATTGCGCACCGGGGAGCTGTTTTTT

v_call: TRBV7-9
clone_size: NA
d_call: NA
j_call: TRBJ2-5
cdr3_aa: CASSISETQYF
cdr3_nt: TGTGCCAGCAGCATCAGCGAGACCCAGTACTTC

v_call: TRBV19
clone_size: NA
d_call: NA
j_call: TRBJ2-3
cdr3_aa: CASRTGSGDTQYF
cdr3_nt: TGTGCCAGTAGAACCGGGAGTGGAGATACGCAGTATTTT

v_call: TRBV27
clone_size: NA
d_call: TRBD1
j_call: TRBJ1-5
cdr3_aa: CASSRRTGGDQPQHF
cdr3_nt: TGTGCCAGCAGTCGTAGGACAGGGGGTGATCAGCCCCAGCATTTT

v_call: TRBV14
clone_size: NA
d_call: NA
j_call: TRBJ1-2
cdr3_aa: CASSPRGRFYGYTF
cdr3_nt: TGTGCCAGCAGTCCCCGGGGCAGGTTCTATGGCTACACCTTC

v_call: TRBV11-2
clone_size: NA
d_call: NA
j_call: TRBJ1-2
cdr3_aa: CASSLGLGTNYGYTF
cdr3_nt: TGTGCCAGCAGCTTAGGTCTAGGGACTAACTATGGCTACACCTTC

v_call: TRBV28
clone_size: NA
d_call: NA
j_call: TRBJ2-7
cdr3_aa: CASSIGTGPEQYF
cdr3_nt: TGTGCCAGCAGTATCGGTACAGGGCCCGAGCAGTACTTC

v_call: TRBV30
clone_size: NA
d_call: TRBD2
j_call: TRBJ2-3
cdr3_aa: CAWSVGLAGADTQYF
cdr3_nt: TGTGCCTGGAGTGTAGGACTAGCGGGAGCGGATACGCAGTATTTT

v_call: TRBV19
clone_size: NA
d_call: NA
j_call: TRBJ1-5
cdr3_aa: CASGGGGNQPQHF
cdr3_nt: TGTGCCAGCGGTGGGGGAGGCAATCAGCCCCAGCATTTT

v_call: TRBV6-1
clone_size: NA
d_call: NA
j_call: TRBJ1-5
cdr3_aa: CASSDGDRVRLRPQHF
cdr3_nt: TGTGCCAGCAGTGACGGGGATAGGGTGAGGTTGCGGCCCCAGCATTTT

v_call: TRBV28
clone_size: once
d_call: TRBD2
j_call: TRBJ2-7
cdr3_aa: CASGRGPVFEQYF
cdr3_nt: TGTGCCAGCGGGAGGGGACCCGTGTTCGAGCAGTACTTC

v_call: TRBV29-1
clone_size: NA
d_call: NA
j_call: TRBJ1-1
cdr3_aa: CSVGVQGSTLNTEAFF
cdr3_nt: TGCAGCGTTGGTGTGCAGGGGTCCACTTTGAACACTGAAGCTTTCTTT

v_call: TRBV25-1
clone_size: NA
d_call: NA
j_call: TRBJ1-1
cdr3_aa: CASRDIQGDTEAFF
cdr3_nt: TGTGCCAGCAGGGATATACAGGGTGACACTGAAGCTTTCTTT